This T cell receptor (beta chain) was found in a study of identical twins. Study-wide results and limits: Cord blood beta clonotypes that were abundant carried fewer insertions, and memory repertoires showed no such trend.

Template switching (which added a universal primer site) was used, and cDNA carried unique molecular identifiers. Each CDR3 protein is one row after TCRdb ran MiXCR on the 5' RACE reads. The sample shows 700,000 or so distinct CDR3 sequences, approximately 21% of them seen only once. In regard to this clonotype: Antigen specificity is unknown.

Germline values: CDR1 DFQATT, CDR2 SNEGSKA (reference sequence). CDR3 length: 14 amino acids. The J segment lost 6 bases and the V segment lost 3 bases, leaving 10 bases of the junction unmatched. Another study also made use of these data, one on T cells expressing NK-cell markers. As reported in that work: Obtained from sorted CD3+CD56+NKG2C+, CD3+CD56+NKG2C- and CD3+CD56-NKG2C+ T cells were the TCR beta repertoires. Seven HCMV-seropositive donors and one seronegative donor made up the eight sequenced donors.

The V and J genes are TRBV20-1 and TRBJ2-7; 8 bases are a match to TRBD1. The sequence was obtained from a woman under 30 in good health. Specimen: PBMCs. This chain's CDR3 is CSASDTGGGGEQYF. In DNA form, the CDR3 reads TGCAGTGCTAGCGACACAGGGGGTGGTGGCGAGCAGTACTTC.